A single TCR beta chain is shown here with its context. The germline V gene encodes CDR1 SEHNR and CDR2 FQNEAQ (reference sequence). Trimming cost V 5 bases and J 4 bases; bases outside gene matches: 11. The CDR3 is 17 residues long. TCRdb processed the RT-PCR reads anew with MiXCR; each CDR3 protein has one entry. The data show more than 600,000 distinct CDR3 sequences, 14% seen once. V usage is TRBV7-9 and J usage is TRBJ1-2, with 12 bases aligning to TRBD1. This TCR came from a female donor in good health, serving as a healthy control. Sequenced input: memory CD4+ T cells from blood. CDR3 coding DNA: TGTGCCAGCAGCCCGGGGACAGGGGGCCCTGGATTCTATGGCTACACCTTC. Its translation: CASSPGTGGPGFYGYTF. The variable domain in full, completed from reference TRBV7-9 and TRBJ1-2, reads DTGVSQNPRHKITKRGQNVTFRCDPISEHNRLYWYRQTLGQGPEFLTYFQNEAQLEKSRLLSDRFSAERPKGSFSTLEIQRTEQGDSAMYLCASSPGTGGPGFYGYTFGSGTRLTVV.